These T cell receptor beta chains were read from a single sample in a study of beta chain features in type 1 diabetes. TCRdb's table, derived via immunoSEQ multiplex PCR, lists solely in-frame clones and lacks some. The table includes fewer than 400,000 clones, 7% to 10% detected once. The specimen was central memory CD4+ T cells from blood. The receptors were sampled from a man aged 25-40 years with type 1 diabetes. The CDR3 runs from the conserved cysteine through the conserved F or W. A D gene is named only where the DNA matches it firmly. Only part of the rows carry a size: once, few, many, or a class if the clone is expanded.

D gene	clone size	V gene	J gene	CDR3 protein	CDR3 DNA
TRBD1	few	TRBV27	TRBJ1-2	CASSRSSGTGYGYTF	TGTGCCAGCAGCCGATCCTCCGGGACAGGCTATGGCTACACCTTC
TRBD2	-	TRBV5-1	TRBJ2-1	CASSSSGGHNEQFF	TGCGCCAGCAGCTCTAGCGGGGGCCACAATGAGCAGTTCTTC
-	-	TRBV6-5	TRBJ1-2	CASSYEFNYGYTF	TGTGCCAGCAGTTACGAGTTTAACTATGGCTACACCTTC
-	-	TRBV7-2	TRBJ2-3	CASSLGPRTDTQYF	TGTGCCAGCAGCTTAGGGCCCCGCACAGATACGCAGTATTTT
-	-	TRBV5-1	TRBJ1-2	CASSLVGADGYTF	TGCGCCAGCAGCTTGGTGGGGGCAGATGGCTACACCTTC
TRBD1	many	TRBV7-9	TRBJ2-7	CASSWDSSYEQYF	TGTGCCAGCAGCTGGGACAGTTCCTACGAGCAGTACTTC
-	-	TRBV5-1	TRBJ2-3	CASRRNAATDTQYF	TGCGCCAGCAGAAGAAATGCGGCTACAGATACGCAGTATTTT
-	-	TRBV13	TRBJ1-6	CASSLRSDSPLHF	TGTGCCAGCAGCTTAAGGTCGGATTCACCCCTCCACTTT
-	few	TRBV10-3	TRBJ2-7	CAISGVSTGGSYEQYF	TGTGCCATCAGTGGAGTTTCGACTGGGGGCTCCTACGAGCAGTACTTC
-	-	TRBV2	TRBJ1-1	CAHEARGRGAFF	TGTGCCCACGAAGCTCGGGGGCGCGGAGCTTTCTTT
-	many	TRBV7-2	TRBJ2-5	CASSFAGAETQYF	TGTGCCAGCAGCTTCGCGGGGGCAGAGACCCAGTACTTC
-	-	TRBV9	TRBJ2-5	CASSTRAWQQETQYF	TGTGCCAGCAGCACACGGGCGTGGCAGCAAGAGACCCAGTACTTC
-	few	TRBV6-6	TRBJ2-1	CASSNYNEQFF	TGTGCCAGCTCGAACTACAATGAGCAGTTCTTC
-	-	TRBV28	TRBJ2-7	CASRDNYEQYF	TGTGCCAGCAGGGACAACTACGAGCAGTACTTC
-	few	TRBV19	TRBJ2-5	CASSAQEKETQYF	TGTGCCAGTAGTGCGCAGGAAAAAGAGACCCAGTACTTC
-	few	TRBV4-3	TRBJ1-1	CATKRQLDTEAFF	TGCGCCACCAAGCGACAGCTAGACACTGAAGCTTTCTTT
-	-	TRBV6-6	TRBJ2-4	CASSYGYAREENF	TGTGCCAGCAGTTACGGGTACGCCAGGGAAGAGAACTTC
TRBD1	-	TRBV10-3	TRBJ2-1	CATRDRDSYNEQFF	TGTGCCACCCGGGACAGGGATTCCTACAATGAGCAGTTCTTC
-	-	TRBV6-5	TRBJ1-6	CASSPQQNSPLHF	TGTGCCAGCAGTCCCCAACAGAATTCACCCCTCCACTTT
-	few	TRBV20-1	TRBJ2-3	CSVRGADTQYF	TGCAGTGTTCGGGGTGCAGATACGCAGTATTTT
-	-	TRBV18	TRBJ2-3	CASSPAGGTDTQYF	TGTGCCAGCTCACCAGCAGGGGGCACAGATACGCAGTATTTT
-	few	TRBV7-7	TRBJ2-1	CASSSGQYNEQFF	TGTGCCAGCAGCAGCGGACAGTACAATGAGCAGTTCTTC
-	-	TRBV5-1	TRBJ2-1	CASSFRINEQFF	TGCGCCAGCAGCTTCAGGATCAATGAGCAGTTCTTC
-	few	TRBV10-2	TRBJ1-3	CASSESSGNTIYF	TGCGCCAGCAGTGAGTCTAGCGGAAACACCATATATTTT
-	few	TRBV18	TRBJ1-1	CASSPGTEAFF	TGTGCCAGCTCACCAGGGACTGAAGCTTTCTTT
-	few	TRBV30	TRBJ1-5	CAWSSQGYQPQHF	TGTGCCTGGAGTTCACAGGGCTACCAGCCCCAGCATTTT
-	few	TRBV18	TRBJ1-1	CASSTTANTEAFF	TGTGCCAGCTCAACAACAGCGAACACTGAAGCTTTCTTT
TRBD1	-	TRBV27	TRBJ1-2	CASSTKPDRPGGYTF	TGTGCCAGCAGTACCAAACCGGACAGGCCTGGGGGCTACACCTTC
-	-	TRBV29-1	TRBJ2-1	CSVGDLRSGSPNEQFF	TGCAGCGTTGGGGACTTGCGCAGCGGATCCCCCAATGAGCAGTTCTTC
TRBD2	-	TRBV6-1	TRBJ2-5	CASSETAGGLETQYF	TGTGCCAGCAGTGAAACAGCGGGGGGGCTGGAGACCCAGTACTTC
TRBD1	few	TRBV29-1	TRBJ1-5	CSVAGQVNQPQHF	TGCAGCGTTGCTGGACAGGTCAATCAGCCCCAGCATTTT
-	few	TRBV2	TRBJ2-7	CASMAGNSYEQYF	TGTGCCAGCATGGCAGGAAACTCCTACGAGCAGTACTTC
-	-	TRBV28	TRBJ1-1	CASSRLQANTEAFF	TGTGCCAGCAGTCGACTACAGGCGAACACTGAAGCTTTCTTT
-	-	TRBV4-3	TRBJ1-1	CASSQEVHTMNTEAFF	TGCGCCAGCAGCCAAGAGGTACACACCATGAACACTGAAGCTTTCTTT
-	few	TRBV9	TRBJ1-6	CASSVGGQGNNSPLHF	TGTGCCAGCAGCGTAGGAGGCCAGGGTAACAATTCACCCCTCCACTTT
-	few	TRBV6-6	TRBJ2-7	CASSYGPAYEQYF	TGTGCCAGCAGTTACGGACCAGCCTACGAGCAGTACTTC
-	-	TRBV20-1	TRBJ2-7	CSARDGYEQYF	TGCAGTGCTAGAGACGGCTACGAGCAGTACTTC
-	-	TRBV20-1	TRBJ2-5	CRTGSRETQYF	TGCCGCACAGGGTCTCGAGAGACCCAGTACTTC
-	-	TRBV5-1	TRBJ2-3	CASSLAGSDTQYF	TGCGCCAGCAGCTTGGCAGGGTCAGATACGCAGTATTTT
-	few	TRBV14	TRBJ1-3	CASSPGTHGNTIYF	TGTGCCAGCAGCCCTGGGACCCACGGAAACACCATATATTTT
-	-	TRBV7-2	TRBJ1-2	CASSGNSGTTGSGYTF	TGTGCCAGCAGCGGCAATTCCGGGACCACTGGGAGTGGCTACACCTTC
-	-	TRBV27	TRBJ2-1	CASSLLDGFNEQFF	TGTGCCAGCAGTTTATTGGACGGGTTCAATGAGCAGTTCTTC
-	few	TRBV23-1	TRBJ1-1	CASSQLGAVNTEAFF	TGCGCCAGCAGCCAGTTGGGGGCGGTGAACACTGAAGCTTTCTTT
TRBD2	few	TRBV28	TRBJ2-2	CASRTSGYTGELFF	TGTGCCAGCAGGACTAGCGGATACACCGGGGAGCTGTTTTTT
-	many	TRBV7-2	TRBJ2-5	CASSLTLETQYF	TGTGCCAGCAGCTTAACGCTAGAGACCCAGTACTTC
-	-	TRBV7-2	TRBJ2-7	CASSLVRGVSYEQYF	TGTGCCAGCAGCTTAGTTAGAGGGGTCTCCTACGAGCAGTACTTC
-	many	TRBV29-1	TRBJ2-1	CSPGRLQGQFF	TGCAGCCCTGGGAGACTTCAGGGGCAGTTCTTC
TRBD2	few	TRBV27	TRBJ2-7	CASVAGGRYEQYF	TGTGCCAGCGTAGCGGGGGGGCGGTACGAGCAGTACTTC
-	-	TRBV21-1	TRBJ1-5	CASSKGVIGTNQPQHF	TGTGCCAGCAGCAAAGGGGTAATAGGGACCAATCAGCCCCAGCATTTT
-	-	TRBV7-2	TRBJ1-2	CASSSERDYGYTF	TGTGCCAGCAGCAGCGAAAGGGACTATGGCTACACCTTC
-	-	TRBV2	TRBJ2-5	CASNGGQNQETQYF	TGTGCCAGCAACGGCGGGCAGAACCAAGAGACCCAGTACTTC
TRBD2	-	TRBV5-8	TRBJ2-5	CASSLGRGGQQETQYF	TGTGCCAGCAGCTTGGGGCGCGGGGGGCAACAAGAGACCCAGTACTTC
-	many	TRBV28	TRBJ2-5	CASSLTQETQYF	TGTGCCAGCAGTTTAACCCAAGAGACCCAGTACTTC
TRBD1	few	TRBV25-1	TRBJ1-1	CASSEDRGPMNTEAFF	TGTGCCAGCAGTGAAGACAGGGGGCCCATGAACACTGAAGCTTTCTTT